These 22 T cell receptor beta chains originate from one sample sequenced in a study of cytotoxic CD8 clonotypes in ibrutinib-treated CLL. Some clones are missing from TCRdb's copy, which holds only in-frame ones; the method was immunoSEQ multiplex PCR. The data contain around 300,000 clones, almost 80% of them singletons. Specimen: PBMCs, collected before ibrutinib treatment. The receptors derive from a human donor with chronic lymphocytic leukemia.

The chain links TRBV5-1 to TRBJ2-5; tentatively, D is TRBD2 (5 bases). Per the germline V gene, CDR1 is SGHRS and CDR2 is YFSETQ. CDR3 length: 14 amino acids. Trimming stripped 0 bases from V and 5 bases from J, with 11 bases between. Here the CDR3 DNA reads TGCGCCAGCAGCTTGGCCGCGGGTAGGGAGACCCAGTACTTC. It specifies CASSLAAGRETQYF.

V gene TRBV4-1 combines with J gene TRBJ2-4, with 7 bases identical to TRBD1. The CDR3 is made up of 17 amino acids. J was trimmed by 5 bases and V by 4 bases; bases with no gene match: 14. Germline loops: CDR1 MGHRA, CDR2 YSYEKL. CDR3 coding DNA: TGCGCCAGCAGCCCAATAAAGGGGGCCCGGGGCGAAAACATTCAGTACTTC. This codes for CASSPIKGARGENIQYF.

This chain joins TRBV25-1 and TRBJ1-1; no clear D. Germline loops: CDR1 MGHDK, CDR2 SYGVNS. V was clipped by 2 bases and J by 4 bases, with 8 bases between them. This CDR3 comprises 13 residues. CDR3 coding DNA: TGTGCCAGCAGTGAAGAGACGCGCACTGAAGCTTTCTTT. This sequence encodes CASSEETRTEAFF.

V gene TRBV30 combines with J gene TRBJ1-5, with D possibly matching TRBD1 (6 bases). Germline V gene sequence: CDR1 GTSNPN, CDR2 SVGIG (reference sequence). V was clipped by 6 bases and J by 6 bases, with 21 bases between them. This CDR3 is 15 amino acids long. The CDR3 bases are TGTGCCTGTCGCGGGGGCCGTCGGTGGGGTCAGCCCCAGCATTTT. It translates to CACRGGRRWGQPQHF.

V is TRBV7-2 and J is TRBJ2-1, with 9 bases lining up with TRBD2. The CDR3 sequence is 18 residues long. Trimming removed 2 bases from V and 6 bases from J; junction bases left unmatched: 14. Per germline, CDR1 SGHTA and CDR2 FQGNSA. The CDR3 loop reads CASSLIARAGGLSNEQFF. The CDR3 region has the DNA TGTGCCAGCAGCTTAATAGCCCGGGCGGGAGGGCTTTCCAATGAGCAGTTCTTC. Full variable domain (outside the CDR3, taken from reference TRBV7-2 and TRBJ2-1): GAGVSQSPSNKVTEKGKDVELRCDPISGHTALYWYRQSLGQGLEFLIYFQGNSAPDKSGLPSDRFSAERTGGSVSTLTIQRTQQEDSAVYLCASSLIARAGGLSNEQFFGPGTRLTVL.

This chain uses TRBV6-1 with TRBJ2-7; D is unresolved. The CDR3 has 14 residues. Germline CDR1 MNHNS, CDR2 SASEGT. Trimming removed 8 bases from V and 2 bases from J, with 16 bases in between. CDR3 in amino acids: CASCLGGRTYEQYF. CDR3 nucleotides: TGTGCCAGCTGCCTGGGCGGCCGGACCTACGAGCAGTACTTC.

The chain uses TRBV29-1 and TRBJ1-2, with unresolved D. Germline V gene sequence: CDR1 SQVTM, CDR2 ANQGSEA. There are 11 residues in the CDR3. Trimming took 2 bases from V and 4 from J, leaving 5 bases between them. Written as DNA, the CDR3 is TGCAGCGTTGAAATTGGCTATGGCTACACCTTC. Encoded protein: CSVEIGYGYTF.

In this sample, this clone turned up once. J is TRBJ2-1 and V is TRBV10-1; TRBD2 matches 14 bases. The CDR3 loop spans 17 amino acids. Germline trimming cut 3 bases from V and 2 bases from J; bases unmatched to any gene: 3. Per germline, CDR1 WNHNN and CDR2 SYGVQD (reference sequence). The DNA of the CDR3 is TGCGCCAGCAGTGATGGACTAGCGGGAGGTCCCTACAATGAGCAGTTCTTC. This sequence encodes CASSDGLAGGPYNEQFF.

This clone showed up many times. J is TRBJ2-7 and V is TRBV2; 10 positions agree with TRBD1. This CDR3 contains 15 residues. Losses at the gene ends were 7 bases for V and 4 bases for J; bases not matched to a gene: 10. Per germline, CDR1 SNHLY and CDR2 FYNNEI. The chain's CDR3 is CASTTVGQGIYEQYF. As DNA, the CDR3 is TGTGCCAGCACAACGGTGGGACAGGGGATTTACGAGCAGTACTTC.

The V call is TRBV29-1, the J call TRBJ2-3; 9 bases fit TRBD1. Germline values: CDR1 SQVTM, CDR2 ANQGSEA. CDR3 length: 17 amino acids. After removal of 0 bases from V and 4 bases from J, the junction contained 11 bases not matched to a gene. The CDR3 sequence is CSVEDQQGQGPPDTQYF. The CDR3 region has the DNA TGCAGCGTTGAAGATCAGCAGGGACAGGGCCCCCCAGATACGCAGTATTTT.

CDR3 amino acids: CASSWSSGSGTDTQYF. The CDR3 DNA is TGTGCCAGCAGTTGGAGTAGCGGGAGTGGCACAGATACGCAGTATTTT. The chain is built from TRBV6-5 and TRBJ2-3; 9 bases are shared with TRBD2. V gave up 4 bases and J gave up 1 base; unmatched junction bases: 6. Germline assignment: CDR1 MNHEY and CDR2 SVGAGI. This CDR3 contains 16 residues.

The chain couples TRBV6-1 to TRBJ2-5; the D gene is possibly TRBD2 (6 bases). The length of the CDR3 is 15 residues. The germline V and J ends were trimmed by 6 bases and 5 bases, with 19 bases remaining between them. The germline V gene encodes CDR1 MNHNS and CDR2 SASEGT. CDR3 region: CASSLEGRARETQYF. The DNA of the CDR3 is TGTGCCAGCAGCCTGGAGGGCAGGGCGCGGGAGACCCAGTACTTC.

The count of this clone is one. The chain is built from TRBV15 and TRBJ2-6; D not resolved. CDR1 is LNHNV and CDR2 is YYDKDF in the germline V gene (reference sequence). V lost 0 bases, J lost 3 bases, and 6 bases lay in between. This CDR3 comprises 15 residues. The CDR3 here is CATSRDSGGANVLTF. The DNA for the CDR3 is TGTGCCACCAGCAGAGACAGTGGTGGGGCCAACGTCCTGACTTTC.

This chain connects TRBV5-1 to TRBJ2-7; 16 bases align to TRBD2. There are 17 residues in the CDR3. V was pared by 3 bases and J by 2 bases, with 5 bases of the junction left unmatched. Per germline, CDR1 SGHRS and CDR2 YFSETQ. The CDR3 sequence is CASSSQGLAGGPYEQYF. The CDR3 nucleotides are TGCGCCAGCAGCTCGCAGGGACTAGCGGGAGGGCCCTACGAGCAGTACTTC.

The chain joins TRBV29-1 to TRBJ1-1, with D uncertain. CDR1 SQVTM and CDR2 ANQGSEA come from the germline V gene. This CDR3 spans 12 amino acids. Trimming removed 5 bases at V and 0 bases at J, with 7 bases between. The chain's CDR3 is CSVKKLNTEAFF. Written as DNA, the CDR3 is TGCAGCGTTAAGAAACTGAACACTGAAGCTTTCTTT.

The chain is built from TRBV18 and TRBJ1-5; TRBD1 matches 8 bases. CDR1 is KGHSH and CDR2 is LQKENI in the germline V gene. Trimming took 3 bases from V and 6 from J; bases not matched to a gene: 4. The CDR3 consists of 14 residues. CDR3 bases: TGTGCCAGCTCACCGGACAGGGAAGGTCAGCCCCAGCATTTT. This codes for CASSPDREGQPQHF.

The chain employs TRBV7-6 and TRBJ2-5; TRBD1 aligns across 7 bases. Germline V gene lookup returns CDR1 SGHVS and CDR2 FNYEAQ. The CDR3 loop spans 15 amino acids. J lost 4 bases, V lost 7 bases, and 12 bases had no gene match. The CDR3 here is CASTPGRGRGETQYF. For the CDR3, the DNA is TGTGCCAGCACCCCAGGTAGGGGGCGCGGAGAGACCCAGTACTTC.

The chain couples TRBV7-2 to TRBJ2-7; tentative D call: TRBD2 (5 bases). V dropped 1 base and J dropped 7 bases, with 14 bases sitting between them. The CDR3 spans 14 residues. Germline values: CDR1 SGHTA, CDR2 FQGNSA. The CDR3 DNA is TGTGCCAGCAGCTTAGAGGCTAGCTCTCGTGAGCAGTACTTC. Translation: CASSLEASSREQYF.

The J gene is TRBJ2-1, the V gene TRBV5-1; TRBD2 is a possible D gene (6 bases). The germline V and J ends were trimmed by 1 base and 9 bases, with 11 bases remaining between them. The CDR3 is 13 residues long. Per germline, CDR1 SGHRS and CDR2 YFSETQ. CDR3 residues: CASSLLIAVEQFF. Written as DNA, the CDR3 is TGCGCCAGCAGCTTGCTCATAGCGGTTGAGCAGTTCTTC.

The chain links TRBV7-3 to TRBJ2-3, with a tentative D call TRBD2 (6 bases). CDR1 SGHTA and CDR2 FQGTGA come from the germline V gene. The ends were cut back, 2 bases at V and 2 bases at J, with 8 bases in the middle. This CDR3 spans 14 amino acids. Here the CDR3 DNA reads TGTGCCAGCAGCTTAGGGCGGGACACAGATACGCAGTATTTT. As protein: CASSLGRDTDTQYF.

V is TRBV6-6 and J is TRBJ1-3; maybe TRBD1 (5 bases). There are 13 residues in the CDR3. The ends were cut back, 9 bases at V and 0 bases at J, with 9 bases in the middle. Germline V gives CDR1 MNHNY, CDR2 SVGAGI (reference sequence). CDR3 residues: CASGTVSGNTIYF. The CDR3 nucleotides are TGTGCCAGTGGGACGGTCTCTGGAAACACCATATATTTT.

The chain is built from TRBV30 and TRBJ2-2; the D gene is possibly TRBD2 (6 bases). The CDR3 is 14 residues long. V was pared by 2 bases and J by 2 bases, with 9 bases between. Looked up from germline, CDR1 is GTSNPN and CDR2 is SVGIG (reference sequence). DNA of the CDR3: TGTGCCTGGAGTCCGGGACTCAACACCGGGGAGCTGTTTTTT. Translated: CAWSPGLNTGELFF.